The T cell receptor beta chain described here comes from a study of PD-1 blockade in classical Hodgkin lymphoma. This table comes from immunoSEQ multiplex PCR, and its TCRdb copy is limited to in-frame clones, with some not included. This table holds 25,000 or so clones, roughly 90% found once. This CDR3 is 13 amino acids long. Germline lookup yields CDR1 MNHNY and CDR2 SVGAGI (reference sequence). Trimming cost V 0 bases and J 6 bases, with 8 bases left between them. Time point noted: cycle 4 day 1 (C4D1), after around six weeks of nivolumab. Every patient experienced relapse after autologous stem cell transplantation, and brentuximab vedotin exposure varied. Notes on this clone: Its antigen is currently unknown.

Findings and caveats of the study: Significant TCR diversity gains by C4D1 occurred in CD4+ but not CD8+ cells. Sources of repertoire differences remain undefined, possibly disease activity or prior therapy.

This sequence originates from a human donor with classical Hodgkin lymphoma. Sequencing was performed on peripheral blood mononuclear cells (PBMCs), taken before the fourth cycle of nivolumab. V and J are TRBV6-6 and TRBJ1-2, with D perhaps matching TRBD1 (6 bases). The DNA of the CDR3 is TGTGCCAGCAGTTACTCGGCAGGGGATGGCTACACCTTC. It yields the protein CASSYSAGDGYTF.